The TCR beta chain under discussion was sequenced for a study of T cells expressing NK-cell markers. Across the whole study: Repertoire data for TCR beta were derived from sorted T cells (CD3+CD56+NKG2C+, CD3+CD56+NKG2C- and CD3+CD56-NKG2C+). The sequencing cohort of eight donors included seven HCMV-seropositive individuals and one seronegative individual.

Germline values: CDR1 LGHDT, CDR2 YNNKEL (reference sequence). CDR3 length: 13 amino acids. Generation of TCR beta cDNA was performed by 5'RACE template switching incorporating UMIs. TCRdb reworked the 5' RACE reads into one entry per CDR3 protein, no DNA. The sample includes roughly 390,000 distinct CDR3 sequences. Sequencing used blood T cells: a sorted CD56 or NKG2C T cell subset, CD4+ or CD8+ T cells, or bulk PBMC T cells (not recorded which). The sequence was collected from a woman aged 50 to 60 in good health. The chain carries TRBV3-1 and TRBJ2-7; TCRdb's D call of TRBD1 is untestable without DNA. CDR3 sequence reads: CASSQGRPGEQYF.